These T cell receptor beta chains were read from a single sample in a study of T cells after yellow fever vaccination. TCRdb itself ran the 5' RACE reads through MiXCR, one entry per CDR3 protein. The table shows hundreds of thousands of distinct CDR3 sequences, with 9% to 15% occurring only once. Material: PBMCs, obtained on the day of the yellow fever booster vaccination. These receptors originate from a man aged 30 to 45 who received the YFV17D yellow fever vaccine. The CDR3 runs from the conserved cysteine through the conserved F or W. The D gene is left open where the match is weak. Only some rows state a clone size, as once, few, many or a class for expanded clones.

d_call: NA; clone_size: few; v_call: TRBV20-1; j_call: TRBJ2-2; cdr3_aa: CSARERGTGELFF; cdr3_nt: TGCAGTGCTAGAGAACGAGGCACCGGGGAGCTGTTTTTT
d_call: TRBD1; clone_size: NA; v_call: TRBV5-1; j_call: TRBJ2-7; cdr3_aa: CASSLASGQGWYEQYF; cdr3_nt: TGCGCCAGCAGCTTGGCCTCGGGACAGGGCTGGTACGAGCAGTACTTC
d_call: NA; clone_size: NA; v_call: TRBV6-2/TRBV6-3; j_call: TRBJ2-1; cdr3_aa: CASSSTIPHEQFF; cdr3_nt: TGTGCCAGCAGTTCGACCATCCCCCATGAGCAGTTCTTC
d_call: NA; clone_size: NA; v_call: TRBV20-1; j_call: TRBJ2-1; cdr3_aa: CSASRQGPQAEQFF; cdr3_nt: TGCAGTGCTTCCCGCCAGGGGCCACAAGCTGAGCAGTTCTTC
d_call: TRBD2; clone_size: many; v_call: TRBV5-1; j_call: TRBJ2-7; cdr3_aa: CASSLGGGLDEQYF; cdr3_nt: TGCGCCAGCAGCTTGGGCGGGGGATTGGACGAGCAGTACTTC
d_call: TRBD1; clone_size: few; v_call: TRBV20-1; j_call: TRBJ1-5; cdr3_aa: CSARVADRGRTGNQPQHF; cdr3_nt: TGCAGTGCTAGAGTAGCGGACAGGGGTCGTACCGGCAATCAGCCCCAGCATTTT
d_call: NA; clone_size: few; v_call: TRBV12-3/TRBV12-4; j_call: TRBJ1-3; cdr3_aa: CASSFLGGGNTIYF; cdr3_nt: TGTGCCAGCAGTTTTTTGGGAGGTGGAAACACCATATATTTT
d_call: NA; clone_size: NA; v_call: TRBV7-2; j_call: TRBJ1-1; cdr3_aa: CASSLASAGQGTEAFF; cdr3_nt: TGTGCCAGCAGCTTAGCGTCTGCAGGGCAGGGGACTGAAGCTTTCTTT
d_call: NA; clone_size: few; v_call: TRBV12-3/TRBV12-4; j_call: TRBJ2-3; cdr3_aa: CASSPYAASTDTQYF; cdr3_nt: TGTGCCAGCAGCCCTTACGCGGCTAGCACAGATACGCAGTATTTT
d_call: TRBD1; clone_size: few; v_call: TRBV2; j_call: TRBJ2-5; cdr3_aa: CASKTDRVQWETQYF; cdr3_nt: TGTGCCAGCAAAACCGACAGGGTCCAGTGGGAGACCCAGTACTTC
d_call: NA; clone_size: NA; v_call: TRBV6-2/TRBV6-3; j_call: TRBJ1-1; cdr3_aa: CASSYKGAGAYPLEAFF; cdr3_nt: TGTGCCAGCAGTTACAAGGGTGCAGGGGCCTATCCCCTTGAAGCTTTCTTT
d_call: NA; clone_size: many; v_call: TRBV20-1; j_call: TRBJ2-5; cdr3_aa: CSARFGQETQYF; cdr3_nt: TGCAGTGCTAGGTTCGGCCAAGAGACCCAGTACTTC
d_call: NA; clone_size: few; v_call: TRBV20-1; j_call: TRBJ2-2; cdr3_aa: CSAARMDTGELFF; cdr3_nt: TGCAGTGCTGCCCGGATGGACACCGGGGAGCTGTTTTTT
d_call: NA; clone_size: NA; v_call: TRBV6-2/TRBV6-3; j_call: TRBJ2-3; cdr3_aa: CASSYSYLRGATDTQYF; cdr3_nt: TGTGCCAGCAGTTACTCGTATCTACGGGGGGCCACAGATACGCAGTATTTT
d_call: TRBD2; clone_size: NA; v_call: TRBV7-6; j_call: TRBJ2-7; cdr3_aa: CASSQAPSGESSYEQYF; cdr3_nt: TGTGCCAGCAGCCAAGCCCCTAGCGGGGAGAGCTCCTACGAGCAGTACTTC
d_call: NA; clone_size: NA; v_call: TRBV20-1; j_call: TRBJ2-4; cdr3_aa: CSARVAENIQYF; cdr3_nt: TGCAGTGCTAGAGTGGCGGAAAACATTCAGTACTTC
d_call: NA; clone_size: NA; v_call: TRBV11-2; j_call: TRBJ2-7; cdr3_aa: CASSLELGLKGGSYEQYF; cdr3_nt: TGTGCCAGCAGCTTAGAGCTGGGCCTAAAGGGGGGCTCCTACGAGCAGTACTTC
d_call: NA; clone_size: NA; v_call: TRBV7-2; j_call: TRBJ2-7; cdr3_aa: CASSPDYPTYEQYF; cdr3_nt: TGTGCCAGCAGCCCAGACTACCCGACCTACGAGCAGTACTTC
d_call: TRBD1; clone_size: few; v_call: TRBV11-2; j_call: TRBJ1-2; cdr3_aa: CASTLGGGGFEGYTF; cdr3_nt: TGTGCCAGCACCCTGGGGGGAGGGGGCTTCGAAGGCTACACCTTC
d_call: NA; clone_size: many; v_call: TRBV7-2; j_call: TRBJ2-3; cdr3_aa: CASSSRKWVTDTQYF; cdr3_nt: TGTGCCAGCAGCTCTCGGAAGTGGGTGACAGATACGCAGTATTTT
d_call: TRBD1; clone_size: NA; v_call: TRBV29-1; j_call: TRBJ2-7; cdr3_aa: CSVESPGQGITYEQYF; cdr3_nt: TGCAGCGTTGAATCCCCGGGACAGGGAATTACCTACGAGCAGTACTTC
d_call: NA; clone_size: many; v_call: TRBV7-9; j_call: TRBJ2-7; cdr3_aa: CASSSSRKTLNYEQYF; cdr3_nt: TGTGCCAGCAGCTCCAGCAGGAAAACTCTCAACTACGAGCAGTACTTC
d_call: TRBD2; clone_size: NA; v_call: TRBV7-9; j_call: TRBJ2-3; cdr3_aa: CASSFPSGSVGDTQYF; cdr3_nt: TGTGCCAGCAGCTTCCCCAGCGGGAGTGTCGGAGATACGCAGTATTTT
d_call: NA; clone_size: NA; v_call: TRBV11-1; j_call: TRBJ2-2; cdr3_aa: CTSSLDPGASNTGELFF; cdr3_nt: TGTACCAGCAGCTTAGACCCAGGGGCGTCGAACACCGGGGAGCTGTTTTTT
d_call: TRBD2; clone_size: NA; v_call: TRBV5-4; j_call: TRBJ2-7; cdr3_aa: CASSADPAGSYEQYF; cdr3_nt: TGTGCCAGCAGCGCGGACCCAGCGGGGTCCTACGAGCAGTACTTC
d_call: TRBD2; clone_size: NA; v_call: TRBV29-1; j_call: TRBJ2-6; cdr3_aa: CSVRSGAGANVLTF; cdr3_nt: TGCAGCGTCAGAAGCGGGGCTGGGGCCAACGTCCTGACTTTC
d_call: NA; clone_size: few; v_call: TRBV11-2; j_call: TRBJ2-3; cdr3_aa: CASRQGLDTQYF; cdr3_nt: TGTGCCAGCAGGCAAGGGTTGGATACGCAGTATTTT
d_call: TRBD1; clone_size: NA; v_call: TRBV6-2/TRBV6-3; j_call: TRBJ2-3; cdr3_aa: CASRKRGLSSDTQYF; cdr3_nt: TGTGCCAGCAGAAAAAGGGGGCTGAGTTCAGATACGCAGTATTTT
d_call: NA; clone_size: NA; v_call: TRBV20-1; j_call: TRBJ2-7; cdr3_aa: CCARGSWDLRAGTYEQYF; cdr3_nt: TGCTGTGCTAGAGGATCTTGGGACCTCCGTGCGGGGACCTACGAGCAGTACTTC
d_call: NA; clone_size: few; v_call: TRBV7-8; j_call: TRBJ2-1; cdr3_aa: CASSLTAYYNEQFF; cdr3_nt: TGTGCCAGCAGCTTAACGGCCTACTACAATGAGCAGTTCTTC
d_call: TRBD1; clone_size: NA; v_call: TRBV7-9; j_call: TRBJ2-5; cdr3_aa: CASSLLRTGRLGETQYF; cdr3_nt: TGTGCCAGCAGCTTATTGAGGACAGGGAGATTGGGAGAGACCCAGTACTTC
d_call: TRBD2; clone_size: few; v_call: TRBV20-1; j_call: TRBJ2-7; cdr3_aa: CSAPRTSGRGEQYF; cdr3_nt: TGCAGTGCGCCAAGGACTAGCGGGAGGGGTGAGCAGTACTTC
d_call: NA; clone_size: NA; v_call: TRBV7-9; j_call: TRBJ2-1; cdr3_aa: CASSPPSASSYNGQFF; cdr3_nt: TGTGCCAGCAGCCCCCCGAGCGCGAGCTCCTACAATGGGCAGTTCTTC
d_call: TRBD1; clone_size: NA; v_call: TRBV29-1; j_call: TRBJ2-1; cdr3_aa: CSVGTGGSEQFF; cdr3_nt: TGCAGCGTTGGGACAGGCGGCTCTGAGCAGTTCTTC
d_call: NA; clone_size: many; v_call: TRBV29-1; j_call: TRBJ2-3; cdr3_aa: CSAAVELTQYF; cdr3_nt: TGCAGCGCCGCGGTTGAGCTTACGCAGTATTTT
d_call: NA; clone_size: few; v_call: TRBV21-1; j_call: TRBJ2-7; cdr3_aa: CASSFCPPLAQTKNSYEQYF; cdr3_nt: TGTGCCAGCAGCTTTTGCCCGCCTCTAGCGCAAACGAAAAACTCCTACGAGCAGTACTTC